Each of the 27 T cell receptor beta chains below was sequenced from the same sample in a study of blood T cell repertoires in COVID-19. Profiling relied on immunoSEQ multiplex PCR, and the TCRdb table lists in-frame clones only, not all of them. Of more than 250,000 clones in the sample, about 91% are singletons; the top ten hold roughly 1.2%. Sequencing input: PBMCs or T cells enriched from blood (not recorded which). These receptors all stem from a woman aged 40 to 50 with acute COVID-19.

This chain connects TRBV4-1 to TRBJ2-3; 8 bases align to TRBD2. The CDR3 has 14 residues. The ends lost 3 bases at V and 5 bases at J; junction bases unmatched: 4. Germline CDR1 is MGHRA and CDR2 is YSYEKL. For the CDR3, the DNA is TGCGCCAGCAGCCATTCGGGAGGGGGAGATACGCAGTATTTT. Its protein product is CASSHSGGGDTQYF.

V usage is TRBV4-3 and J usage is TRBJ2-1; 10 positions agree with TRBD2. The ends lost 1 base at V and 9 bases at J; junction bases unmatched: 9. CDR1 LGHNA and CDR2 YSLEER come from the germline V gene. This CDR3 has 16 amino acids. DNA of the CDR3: TGCGCCAGCAGCCAAGTTCTAGCGGGAGTAAGGGGTGAGCAGTTCTTC. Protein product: CASSQVLAGVRGEQFF.

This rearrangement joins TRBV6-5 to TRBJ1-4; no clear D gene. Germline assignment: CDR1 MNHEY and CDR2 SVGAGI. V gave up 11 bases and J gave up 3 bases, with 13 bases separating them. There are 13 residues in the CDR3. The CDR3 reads CASAGVANEKLFF. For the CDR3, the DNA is TGTGCCTCAGCGGGAGTTGCTAATGAAAAACTGTTTTTT.

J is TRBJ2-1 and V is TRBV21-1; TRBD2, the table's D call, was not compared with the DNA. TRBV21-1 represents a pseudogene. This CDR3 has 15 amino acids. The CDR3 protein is CASSKRSGTNNEQFF. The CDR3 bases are TGTGCCAGCAGCAAGCGTAGCGGGACCAACAATGAGCAGTTCTTC.

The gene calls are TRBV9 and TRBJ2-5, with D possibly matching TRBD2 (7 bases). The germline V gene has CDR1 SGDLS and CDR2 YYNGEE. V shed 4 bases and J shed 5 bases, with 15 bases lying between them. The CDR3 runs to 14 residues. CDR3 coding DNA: TGTGCCAGCAGCATGGGGGGGGCCAGGGAGACCCAGTACTTC. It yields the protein CASSMGGARETQYF.

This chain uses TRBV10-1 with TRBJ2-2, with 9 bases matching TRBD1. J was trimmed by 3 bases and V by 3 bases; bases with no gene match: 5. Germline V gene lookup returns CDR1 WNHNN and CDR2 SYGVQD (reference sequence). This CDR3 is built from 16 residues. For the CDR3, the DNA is TGCGCCAGCAGTGACCCCAGGACAGGGGACACCGGGGAGCTGTTTTTT. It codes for CASSDPRTGDTGELFF.

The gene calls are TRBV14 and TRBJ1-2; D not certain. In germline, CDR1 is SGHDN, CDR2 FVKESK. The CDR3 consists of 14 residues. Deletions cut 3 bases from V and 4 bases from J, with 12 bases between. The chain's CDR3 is CASSHALAFYGYTF. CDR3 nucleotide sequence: TGTGCCAGCAGCCACGCGTTAGCATTCTATGGCTACACCTTC.

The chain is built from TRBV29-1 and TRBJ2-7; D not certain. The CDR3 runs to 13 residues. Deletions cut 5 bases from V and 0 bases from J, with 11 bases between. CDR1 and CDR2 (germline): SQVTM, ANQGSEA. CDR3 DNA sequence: TGCAGCGTTCTTACTACCGACTCCTACGAGCAGTACGTC. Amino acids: CSVLTTDSYEQYV.

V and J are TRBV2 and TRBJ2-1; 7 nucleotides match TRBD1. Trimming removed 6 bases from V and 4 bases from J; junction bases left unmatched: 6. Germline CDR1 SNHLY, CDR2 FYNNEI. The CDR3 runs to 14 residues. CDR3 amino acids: CASRRGPGYNEQFF. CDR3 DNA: TGTGCCAGCAGAAGGGGGCCGGGGTACAATGAGCAGTTCTTC.

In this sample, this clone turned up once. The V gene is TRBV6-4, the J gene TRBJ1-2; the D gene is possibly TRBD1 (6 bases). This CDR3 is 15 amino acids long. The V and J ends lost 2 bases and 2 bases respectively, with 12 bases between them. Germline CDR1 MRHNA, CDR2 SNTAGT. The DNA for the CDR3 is TGTGCCAGCAGTGACGGTCCAGGGGAGAACTATGGCTACACCTTC. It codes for CASSDGPGENYGYTF.

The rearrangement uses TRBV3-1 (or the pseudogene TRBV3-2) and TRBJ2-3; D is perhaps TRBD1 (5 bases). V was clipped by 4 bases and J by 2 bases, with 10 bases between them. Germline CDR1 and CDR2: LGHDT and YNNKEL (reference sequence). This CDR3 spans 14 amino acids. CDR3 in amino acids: CASSRTMVTDTQYF. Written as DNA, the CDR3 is TGTGCCAGCAGCCGGACAATGGTCACAGATACGCAGTATTTT.

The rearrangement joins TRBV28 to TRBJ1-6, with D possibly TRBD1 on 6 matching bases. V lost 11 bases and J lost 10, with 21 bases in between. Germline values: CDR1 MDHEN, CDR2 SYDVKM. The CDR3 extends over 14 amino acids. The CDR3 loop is CAGYGRGKSSPLHF. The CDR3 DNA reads TGTGCCGGGTACGGCAGGGGAAAGTCGTCACCCCTCCACTTT. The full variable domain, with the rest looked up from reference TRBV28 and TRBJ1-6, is DVKVTQSSRYLVKRTGEKVFLECVQDMDHENMFWYRQDPGLGLRLIYFSYDVKMKEKGDIPEGYSVSREKKERFSLILESASTNQTSMYLCAGYGRGKSSPLHFGNGTRLTVT.

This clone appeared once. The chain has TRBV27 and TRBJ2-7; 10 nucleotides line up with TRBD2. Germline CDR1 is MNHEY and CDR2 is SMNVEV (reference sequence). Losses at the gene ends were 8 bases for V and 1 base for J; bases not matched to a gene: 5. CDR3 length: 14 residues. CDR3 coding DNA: TGTGCCAGCCGTCAGCGGGAGGGTTCCTACGAGCAGTACTTC. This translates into CASRQREGSYEQYF.

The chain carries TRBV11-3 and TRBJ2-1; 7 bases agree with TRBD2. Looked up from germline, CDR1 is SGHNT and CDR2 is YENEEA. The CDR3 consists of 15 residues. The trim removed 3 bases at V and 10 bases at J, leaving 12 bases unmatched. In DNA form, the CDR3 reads TGTGCCAGCAGCTTCGGCGGACTAGAAGAAAAGGAGCAGTTCTTC. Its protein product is CASSFGGLEEKEQFF. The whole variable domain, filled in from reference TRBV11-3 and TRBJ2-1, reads EAGVVQSPRYKIIEKKQPVAFWCNPISGHNTLYWYLQNLGQGPELLIRYENEEAVDDSQLPKDRFSAERLKGVDSTLKIQPAELGDSAVYLCASSFGGLEEKEQFFGPGTRLTVL.

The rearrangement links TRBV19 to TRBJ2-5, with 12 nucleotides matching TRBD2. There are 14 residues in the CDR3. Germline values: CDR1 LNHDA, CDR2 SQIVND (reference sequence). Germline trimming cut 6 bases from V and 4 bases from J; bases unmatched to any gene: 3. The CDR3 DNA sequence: TGTGCCAGTAGGACTAGCGGGAGTATAGAGACCCAGTACTTC. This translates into CASRTSGSIETQYF.

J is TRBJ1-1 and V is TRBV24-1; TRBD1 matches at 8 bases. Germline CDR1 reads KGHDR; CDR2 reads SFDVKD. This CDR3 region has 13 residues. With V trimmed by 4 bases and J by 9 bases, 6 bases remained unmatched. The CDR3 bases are TGTGCCACCAGTGAAAGGAGACAGGGGAAAGCTTTCTTT. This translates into CATSERRQGKAFF.

This chain's CDR3 is CASRPQPPGNPYNSPLHF. The DNA of the CDR3 is TGTGCCAGCCGTCCGCAGCCGCCGGGGAATCCCTATAATTCACCCCTCCACTTT. The chain carries TRBV6-6 and TRBJ1-6; D call uncertain. CDR1 and CDR2 from the germline V gene are MNHNY and SVGAGI (reference sequence). This CDR3 is 18 amino acids long. V shed 8 bases and J shed 2 bases, with 22 bases lying between them.

The CDR3 DNA reads TGTGCCAGCTCGATCAGGGGGGAACCTGGAAACACCATATATTTT. Encoded protein: CASSIRGEPGNTIYF. This chain joins TRBV18 and TRBJ1-3; 7 nucleotides agree with TRBD1. V lost 6 bases and J lost 2; bases outside the gene matches: 7. The germline gives CDR1 KGHSH, CDR2 LQKENI. The CDR3 consists of 15 residues. Using reference TRBV18 and TRBJ1-3 for the parts outside the CDR3, the full variable domain is NAGVMQNPRHLVRRRGQEARLRCSPMKGHSHVYWYRQLPEEGLKFMVYLQKENIIDESGMPKERFSAEFPKEGPSILRIQQVVRGDSAAYFCASSIRGEPGNTIYFGEGSWLTVV.

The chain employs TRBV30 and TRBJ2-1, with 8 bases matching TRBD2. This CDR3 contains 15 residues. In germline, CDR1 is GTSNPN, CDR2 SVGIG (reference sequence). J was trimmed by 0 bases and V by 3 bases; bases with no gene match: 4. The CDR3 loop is CAWRLAVSSYNEQFF. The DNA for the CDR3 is TGTGCCTGGAGACTAGCGGTTAGCTCCTACAATGAGCAGTTCTTC.

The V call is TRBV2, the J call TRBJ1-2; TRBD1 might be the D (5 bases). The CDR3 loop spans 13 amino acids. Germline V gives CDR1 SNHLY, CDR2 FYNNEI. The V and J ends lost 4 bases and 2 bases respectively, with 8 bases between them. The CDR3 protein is CASSGRTNYGYTF. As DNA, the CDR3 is TGTGCCAGCAGTGGACGGACAAACTATGGCTACACCTTC.

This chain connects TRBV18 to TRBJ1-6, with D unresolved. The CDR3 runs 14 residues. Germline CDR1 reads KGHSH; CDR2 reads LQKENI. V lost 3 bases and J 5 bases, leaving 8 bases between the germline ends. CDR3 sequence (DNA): TGTGCCAGCTCACCGGCACAGAATAATTCACCCCTCCACTTT. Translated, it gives CASSPAQNNSPLHF.

The CDR3 is CASSTGTSGPWGHSYEQYF. The CDR3 nucleotides read TGCGCCAGCAGCACCGGGACTAGCGGTCCTTGGGGGCACTCCTACGAGCAGTACTTC. The chain combines TRBV5-1 with TRBJ2-7; 11 bases are a match to TRBD2. Germline V gene lookup returns CDR1 SGHRS and CDR2 YFSETQ. Germline trimming cut 4 bases from V and 0 bases from J; bases unmatched to any gene: 15. The CDR3 covers 19 residues.

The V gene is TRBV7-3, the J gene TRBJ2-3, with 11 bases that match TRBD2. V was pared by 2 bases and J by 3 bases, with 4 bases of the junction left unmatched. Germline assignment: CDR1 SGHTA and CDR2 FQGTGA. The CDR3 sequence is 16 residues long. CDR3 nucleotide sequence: TGTGCCAGCAGCTTATCTTCTAGCGGGAGGACAGATACGCAGTATTTT. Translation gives CASSLSSSGRTDTQYF.

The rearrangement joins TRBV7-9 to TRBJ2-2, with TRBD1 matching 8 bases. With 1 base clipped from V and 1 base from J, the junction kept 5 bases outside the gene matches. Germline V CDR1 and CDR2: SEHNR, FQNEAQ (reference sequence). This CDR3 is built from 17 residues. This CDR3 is CASSLVTGTGNTGELFF. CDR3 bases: TGTGCCAGCAGCTTAGTTACCGGGACAGGGAACACCGGGGAGCTGTTTTTT.

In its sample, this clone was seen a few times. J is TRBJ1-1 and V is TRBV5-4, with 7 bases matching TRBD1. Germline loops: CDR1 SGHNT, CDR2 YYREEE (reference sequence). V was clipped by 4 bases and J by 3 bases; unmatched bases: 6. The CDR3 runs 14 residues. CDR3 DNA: TGTGCCAGCAGCCACGAAACAGGGGACACTGAAGCTTTCTTT. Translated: CASSHETGDTEAFF.

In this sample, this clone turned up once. The CDR3 reads CASSLPGTSGINEQFF. CDR3 coding DNA: TGTGCCAGCAGTTTACCCGGGACTAGCGGGATTAATGAGCAGTTCTTC. This sequence joins TRBV28 and TRBJ2-1; 13 positions match TRBD2. The CDR3 length is 16 residues. V was clipped by 2 bases and J by 7 bases; unmatched bases: 5. Germline V gene sequence: CDR1 MDHEN, CDR2 SYDVKM. Combining the CDR3 with reference TRBV28 and TRBJ2-1 gives the whole variable domain DVKVTQSSRYLVKRTGEKVFLECVQDMDHENMFWYRQDPGLGLRLIYFSYDVKMKEKGDIPEGYSVSREKKERFSLILESASTNQTSMYLCASSLPGTSGINEQFFGPGTRLTVL.

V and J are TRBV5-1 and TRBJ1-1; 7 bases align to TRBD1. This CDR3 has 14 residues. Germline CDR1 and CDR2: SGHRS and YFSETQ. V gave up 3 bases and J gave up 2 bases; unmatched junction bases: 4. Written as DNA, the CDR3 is TGCGCCAGCAGCTGGGACAGAGATAACACTGAAGCTTTCTTT. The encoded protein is CASSWDRDNTEAFF.